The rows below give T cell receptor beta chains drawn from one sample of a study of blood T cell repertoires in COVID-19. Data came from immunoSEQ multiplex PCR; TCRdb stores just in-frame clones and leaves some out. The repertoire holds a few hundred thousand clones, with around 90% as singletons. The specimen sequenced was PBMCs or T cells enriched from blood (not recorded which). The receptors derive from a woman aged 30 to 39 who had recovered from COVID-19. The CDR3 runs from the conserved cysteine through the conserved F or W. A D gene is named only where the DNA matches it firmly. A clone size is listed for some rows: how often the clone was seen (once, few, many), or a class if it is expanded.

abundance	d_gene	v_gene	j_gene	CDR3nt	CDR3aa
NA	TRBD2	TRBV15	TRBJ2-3	TGTGCCACCAGCCCAAGGGCTAGCGGGGCAGATACGCAGTATTTT	CATSPRASGADTQYF
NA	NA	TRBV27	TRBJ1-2	TGTGCCAGCAGTTCGAACAGGGTTCCTAACTATGGCTACACCTTC	CASSSNRVPNYGYTF
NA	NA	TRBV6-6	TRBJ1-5	TGTGCCAGCAGTTACTCTAAGACAGTCCCCCAGCATTTT	CASSYSKTVPQHF
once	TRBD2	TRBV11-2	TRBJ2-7	TGTGCCAGCAGCTTAGGGCGGGGGTTCTACGAGCAGTACTTC	CASSLGRGFYEQYF
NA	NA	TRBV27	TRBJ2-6	TGTGCCAGCAGCCCCACCGGTGGGGCCAACGTCCTGACTTTC	CASSPTGGANVLTF
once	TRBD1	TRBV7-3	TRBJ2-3	TGTGCCAGCAGCTATGAGGGGGCTAACACAGATACGCAGTATTTT	CASSYEGANTDTQYF
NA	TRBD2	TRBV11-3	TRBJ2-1	TGTGCCAGCAGCCTGAAGACTAGCGGGGGGGCCCTTAGCTCCTACAATGAGCAGTTCTTC	CASSLKTSGGALSSYNEQFF
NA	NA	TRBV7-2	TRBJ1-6	TGTGCCAGCAGCTTCACCGGACAGAGCTTCTCCTATAATTCACCCCTCCACTTT	CASSFTGQSFSYNSPLHF
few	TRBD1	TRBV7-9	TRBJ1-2	TGTGCCAGCAGCTTAACCGGACAGGGTGATGGCTACACCTTC	CASSLTGQGDGYTF
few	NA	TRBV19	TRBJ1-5	TGTGCCAGTAGTATGAGTTGGCAGGGTGGTCAGCCCCAGCATTTT	CASSMSWQGGQPQHF
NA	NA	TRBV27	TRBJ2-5	TGTGCCAGCAGACCAACCCTACAAGAGACCCAGTACTTC	CASRPTLQETQYF
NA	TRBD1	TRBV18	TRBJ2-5	TGTGCCAGCTCACGAAGACAGGGGAACGGCGAGACCCAGTACTTC	CASSRRQGNGETQYF
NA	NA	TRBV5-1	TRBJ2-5	TGCGCCAGCAGCTCCCAGGGAGCGGCCCGAGCGGGGACCCAGTACTTC	CASSSQGAARAGTQYF
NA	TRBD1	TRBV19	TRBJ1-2	TGTGCCAGTAGTACACAGGGGGCGCATGGCTACACCTTC	CASSTQGAHGYTF
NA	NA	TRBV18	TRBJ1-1	TGTGCCAGCTCACCACCCTCTTTGAACACTGAAGCTTTCTTT	CASSPPSLNTEAFF
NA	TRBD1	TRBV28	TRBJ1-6	TGTGCCAGCGACAGGGGTGGATCACCCCTCCACTTT	CASDRGGSPLHF
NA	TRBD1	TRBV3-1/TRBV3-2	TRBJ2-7	TGTGCCAGCAGCCCCGGGACAGGGGCCTACGAGCAGTACTTC	CASSPGTGAYEQYF
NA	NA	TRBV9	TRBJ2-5	TGTGCCAGCAGCTCCGACTATGCCCAGTACTTC	CASSSDYAQYF
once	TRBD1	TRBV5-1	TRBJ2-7	TGCGCCAGCAGCCCGACCGGGACAGACTACGAGCAGTACTTC	CASSPTGTDYEQYF
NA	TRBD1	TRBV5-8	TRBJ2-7	TGTGCCAGCAGCTCCTATCCTCGACAGGGCACATCCTACGAGCAGTACTTC	CASSSYPRQGTSYEQYF
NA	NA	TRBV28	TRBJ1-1	TGTGCCAGCCTCCCGACAGGTTACACTGAAGCTTTCTTT	CASLPTGYTEAFF
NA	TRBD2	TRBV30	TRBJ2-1	TGTGCCTGGAGTTCAAGCGGGAGGTACAATGAGCAGTTCTTC	CAWSSSGRYNEQFF
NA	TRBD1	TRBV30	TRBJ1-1	TGTGCCTGGAGTTCTTCTATCAGGGGGACTGAAGCTTTCTTT	CAWSSSIRGTEAFF
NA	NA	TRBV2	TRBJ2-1	TGTGCCAGTCCTTATCGGGATGAGCAGTTCTTC	CASPYRDEQFF
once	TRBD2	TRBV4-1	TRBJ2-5	TGCGCCAGCAGCCCGTCCCCACTAGCGGCTCTAAGCCCATTCGTGGAGACCCAGTACTTC	CASSPSPLAALSPFVETQYF
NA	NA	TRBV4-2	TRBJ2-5	TGTGCCAGCAGCCAAGGCTCCGGAGGGGTGGAGACCCAGTACTTC	CASSQGSGGVETQYF
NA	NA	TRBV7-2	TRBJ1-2	TGTGCCAGCAGTTACGGGGGGGGAGCTAACTATGGCTACACCTTC	CASSYGGGANYGYTF
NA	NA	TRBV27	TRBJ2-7	TGTGCCAGCAGTTCCGACCTTCTGACTAGTAGGTACGAGCAGTACTTC	CASSSDLLTSRYEQYF
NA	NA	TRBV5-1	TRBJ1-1	TGCGCCAGCAGCTTGATACAGGGCGGCGAAGCTTTCTTT	CASSLIQGGEAFF
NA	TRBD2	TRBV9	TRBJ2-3	TGTGCCAGCAGCGTAGTGGGACTAGCGGCTTCAGTGGATACGCAGTATTTT	CASSVVGLAASVDTQYF
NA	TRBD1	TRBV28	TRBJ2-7	TGTGCCAGCAGAGAGTGGACAGGGCGCCCTTACGAGCAGTACTTC	CASREWTGRPYEQYF
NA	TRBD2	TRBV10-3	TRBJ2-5	TGTGCCATCAGTGAGGGGGGGGCCCAGTACTTC	CAISEGGAQYF
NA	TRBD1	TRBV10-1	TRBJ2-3	TGCGCCAGCAGTGACTACAGGGGAAGCACAGATACGCAGTATTTT	CASSDYRGSTDTQYF
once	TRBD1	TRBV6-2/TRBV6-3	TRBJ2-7	TGTGCCAGCAGTTACTCAGGGACAGGAACTTACGAGCAGTACTTC	CASSYSGTGTYEQYF
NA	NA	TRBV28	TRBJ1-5	TGTGCCAGCAGTTTATACATCATTGGGGGCGCAAATCAGCCCCAGCATTTT	CASSLYIIGGANQPQHF
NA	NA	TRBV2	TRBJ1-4	TGTGCCAGCGCTCGAGACAGTCAAGAAAAACTGTTTTTT	CASARDSQEKLFF
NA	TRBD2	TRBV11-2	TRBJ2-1	TGTGCCAGCAGCATACGGGGGGGCGGGGCCCCTAGGGATGAGCAGTTCTTC	CASSIRGGGAPRDEQFF
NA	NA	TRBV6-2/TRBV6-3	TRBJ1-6	TGTGCCAGCACCCCCGACAGATCCAATTCACCCCTCCACTTT	CASTPDRSNSPLHF
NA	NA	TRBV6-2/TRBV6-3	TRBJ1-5	TGTGCCAGCAATCACTCAAGGGGTCAGCCCCAGCATTTT	CASNHSRGQPQHF
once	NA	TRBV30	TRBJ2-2	TGTGCCTGGAGTACTCACACCGGGGAGCTGTTTTTT	CAWSTHTGELFF
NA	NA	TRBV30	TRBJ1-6	TGTGCCTGGAGCAGGGGTGTGAAAGGTCCCCTCAATAATTCACCCCTCCACTTT	CAWSRGVKGPLNNSPLHF